This TCR beta chain was profiled in a study of sequential checkpoint blockade in melanoma. On the study more broadly: Arm A got nivolumab then ipilimumab; arm B the reverse, 1:1.

TCRdb's table, derived via immunoSEQ multiplex PCR, lists solely in-frame clones and lacks some. This sample has roughly 34,000 clones, with around 88% found just once. The treatment is: randomized to nivolumab then ipilimumab (arm A) or the reverse (arm B). No patient had prior DNA-damaging chemotherapy. Germline loops: CDR1 LNHDA, CDR2 SQIVND (reference sequence). The CDR3 runs to 16 residues. V shed 6 bases and J 7 bases; nucleotides not matched to a gene: 12. The sequencing used CD8+ T cells sorted from blood (inferred from file names), collected from a patient given nivolumab and ipilimumab in sequence. The genes are TRBV19 and TRBJ2-1, with 10 positions matching TRBD2. The clonotype comes from a human donor with melanoma. In DNA form, the CDR3 reads TGTGCCAGTAGCCTAAACAGCGGGAGGGTTTGGAATGAGCAGTTCTTC. Amino acids: CASSLNSGRVWNEQFF. Supplemented by reference TRBV19 and TRBJ2-1, the full variable domain reads DGGITQSPKYLFRKEGQNVTLSCEQNLNHDAMYWYRQDPGQGLRLIYYSQIVNDFQKGDIAEGYSVSREKKESFPLTVTSAQKNPTAFYLCASSLNSGRVWNEQFFGPGTRLTVL.